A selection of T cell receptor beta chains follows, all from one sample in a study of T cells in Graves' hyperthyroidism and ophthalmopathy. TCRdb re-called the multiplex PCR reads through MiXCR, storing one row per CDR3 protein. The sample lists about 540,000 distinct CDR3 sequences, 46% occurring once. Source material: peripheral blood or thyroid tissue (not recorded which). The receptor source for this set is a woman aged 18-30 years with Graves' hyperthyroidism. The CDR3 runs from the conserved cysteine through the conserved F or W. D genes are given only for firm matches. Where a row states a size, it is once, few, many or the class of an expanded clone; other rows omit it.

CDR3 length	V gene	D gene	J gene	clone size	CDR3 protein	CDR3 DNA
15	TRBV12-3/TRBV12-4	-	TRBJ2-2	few	CASSLETTNTGELFF	TGTGCCAGCAGTTTAGAGACTACCAACACCGGGGAGCTGTTTTTT
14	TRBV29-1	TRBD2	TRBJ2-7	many	CSVGATSVMGEQYF	TGCAGCGTTGGGGCGACTAGCGTGATGGGGGAGCAGTACTTC
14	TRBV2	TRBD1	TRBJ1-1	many	CASSTQGLNTEAFF	TGTGCCAGCAGTACACAGGGGTTGAACACTGAAGCTTTCTTT
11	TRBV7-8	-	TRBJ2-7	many	CATRLTYEQYF	TGTGCCACAAGGCTGACCTACGAGCAGTACTTC
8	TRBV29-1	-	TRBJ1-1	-	CSATGTLF	TGCAGCGCTACCGGGACACTCTTT
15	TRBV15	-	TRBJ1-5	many	CATSRGGGIGQPQHF	TGTGCCACCAGCAGGGGGGGGGGGATCGGTCAGCCCCAGCATTTT
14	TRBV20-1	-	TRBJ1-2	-	CSARVPGSHYGYTF	TGCAGTGCTAGAGTTCCAGGGTCGCACTATGGCTACACCTTC
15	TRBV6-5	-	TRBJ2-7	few	CASSYRASVAYEQYF	TGTGCCAGCAGTTACAGGGCTAGCGTCGCCTACGAGCAGTACTTC
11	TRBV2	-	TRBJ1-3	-	CAITVGDSIYF	TGTGCCATTACGGTGGGGGACTCCATATATTTT
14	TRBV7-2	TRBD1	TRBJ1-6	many	CASSTDRGNSPLHF	TGTGCCAGCAGCACCGACAGGGGGAATTCACCCCTCCACTTT
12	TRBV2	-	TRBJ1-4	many	CASSRGNEKLFF	TGTGCCAGCAGCCGGGGTAATGAAAAACTGTTTTTT
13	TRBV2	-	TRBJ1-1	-	CASREAPVTEAFF	TGTGCCAGCAGGGAAGCGCCCGTTACTGAAGCTTTCTTT
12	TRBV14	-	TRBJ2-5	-	CASSQFLETQYF	TGTGCCAGCAGCCAATTTTTGGAGACCCAGTACTTC
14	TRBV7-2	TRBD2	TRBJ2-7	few	CASSFSGQAYEQYF	TGTGCCAGCAGTTTTAGCGGGCAAGCCTACGAGCAGTACTTC
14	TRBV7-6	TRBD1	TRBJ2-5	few	CASSLGWDSETQYF	TGTGCCAGCAGCTTAGGTTGGGACAGTGAGACCCAGTACTTC
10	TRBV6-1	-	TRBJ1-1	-	CASSAARAFF	TGTGCCAGCAGTGCCGCGAGGGCTTTCTTT
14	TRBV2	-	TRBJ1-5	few	CASSVAREKQPQHF	TGTGCCAGCAGTGTCGCCAGGGAAAAGCAGCCCCAGCATTTT